The 29 T cell receptor beta chains given below trace back to one sample, sequenced in a study of identical twins. A single record per CDR3 protein comes from TCRdb applying MiXCR to the 5' RACE reads. The table includes 450,000 or so distinct CDR3 sequences, around 14% detected once. These data were likewise used in another study, on yellow fever vaccine responses in identical twins.

Sequencing was performed on CD4+ T cells sorted from blood. Receptors were obtained from a woman younger than 30 in good health.

This clonotype turned up a few times. This chain links TRBV5-1 with TRBJ1-1; 7 bases map to TRBD1. The CDR3 extends over 15 amino acids. V trimming: 4 bases; J trimming: 4 bases; junction bases outside the gene matches: 10. CDR1 is SGHRS and CDR2 is YFSETQ in the germline V gene. The CDR3 spells CASSTSQGVFTEAFF. The CDR3 nucleotides are TGCGCCAGCAGCACAAGCCAGGGGGTATTCACTGAAGCTTTCTTT.

This clonotype showed up just a few times. V gene TRBV6-4 combines with J gene TRBJ2-3, with 10 bases identical to TRBD2. Unmatched junction bases numbered 3, after V lost 5 bases and J lost 4 bases. Looked up from germline, CDR1 is MRHNA and CDR2 is SNTAGT. This CDR3 region has 14 residues. The CDR3 DNA sequence: TGTGCCAGCAGTCTAGCGGGAGTCCCAGATACGCAGTATTTT. Its translation is CASSLAGVPDTQYF.

The CDR3 is CASTPDSPSSYNEQFF. The CDR3 DNA reads as TGTGCCAGCACACCGGACAGCCCGAGCTCCTACAATGAGCAGTTCTTC. The genes are TRBV27 and TRBJ2-1; D is perhaps TRBD1 (6 bases). Per the germline V gene, CDR1 is MNHEY and CDR2 is SMNVEV (reference sequence). V was pared by 7 bases and J by 0 bases, with 16 bases between. The CDR3 covers 16 residues.

In this sample, this clonotype turned up many times. V usage is TRBV6-2 or TRBV6-3 and J usage is TRBJ2-1; 10 bases line up with TRBD2. This CDR3 spans 14 amino acids. The V and J ends lost 10 bases and 7 bases, in that order; junction bases with no gene match: 10. Germline assignment: CDR1 MNHEY and CDR2 SVGEGT. CDR3 protein: CATAGGMSTNEQFF. For the CDR3, the DNA is TGTGCCACAGCGGGAGGGATGTCGACGAATGAGCAGTTCTTC.

The rearrangement joins TRBV24-1 to TRBJ1-5, with D possibly TRBD1 on 5 matching bases. V was shortened by 2 bases and J by 2 bases, with 9 bases between the two germline ends. Germline-derived CDR1 and CDR2 are KGHDR and SFDVKD. This CDR3 region has 15 residues. The CDR3: CATSDSGWGNQPQHF. The DNA for the CDR3 is TGTGCCACCAGTGATTCAGGGTGGGGCAATCAGCCCCAGCATTTT.

The chain recombines TRBV28 with TRBJ2-7; 8 bases fit TRBD1. CDR3 length: 15 amino acids. V was clipped by 7 bases and J by 0 bases; unmatched bases: 8. CDR1 and CDR2 from the germline V gene are MDHEN and SYDVKM. As DNA, the CDR3 is TGTGCCAGCATGAAACCCACAGGGGGCTCCTACGAGCAGTACTTC. It yields the protein CASMKPTGGSYEQYF.

CDR3 sequence (DNA): TGTGCCAGCAGCTGGGACAGGGGGCGATCCGGGGAGCTGTTTTTT. This codes for CASSWDRGRSGELFF. The genes are TRBV28 and TRBJ2-2; 12 bases match TRBD1. V lost 6 bases, J lost 6 bases, and 5 bases stayed unmatched. Germline V gives CDR1 MDHEN, CDR2 SYDVKM. The CDR3 spans 15 residues.

This clonotype turned up a few times. The rearrangement links TRBV5-1 to TRBJ1-1, with D unresolved. Between the trimmed V and J ends, which lost 2 bases and 7 bases, there was a span of 12 bases. CDR1 is SGHRS, CDR2 YFSETQ, per germline. This CDR3 has 13 amino acids. The CDR3 reads CASSFTDRLEAFF. CDR3 DNA sequence: TGCGCCAGCAGCTTTACGGACCGCCTTGAAGCTTTCTTT.

J is TRBJ1-5 and V is TRBV24-1, with D possibly TRBD1 on 6 matching bases. CDR3 length: 12 amino acids. V gave up 6 bases and J gave up 7 bases, with 9 bases separating them. Germline V gene data show CDR1 as KGHDR and CDR2 as SFDVKD. CDR3 nucleotide sequence: TGTGCCACCAGTACAGGGCCGCAGCCCCAGCATTTT. This sequence encodes CATSTGPQPQHF.

This clonotype was observed many times. This sequence joins TRBV5-1 and TRBJ2-2, with 8 bases lining up with TRBD1. Germline V CDR1 and CDR2: SGHRS, YFSETQ. The CDR3 length is 18 residues. The V segment lost 1 base and the J segment 3 bases; nucleotides outside the gene matches: 11. CDR3 bases: TGCGCCAGCAGCTTGATGGGCGGGACAGGACGGTACACCGGGGAGCTGTTTTTT. Protein sequence: CASSLMGGTGRYTGELFF.

The chain is built from TRBV15 and TRBJ2-7; tentatively, D is TRBD1 (5 bases). The CDR3 sequence is 13 residues long. V was clipped by 0 bases and J by 6 bases, with 9 bases between them. Looked up from germline, CDR1 is LNHNV and CDR2 is YYDKDF (reference sequence). Here the CDR3 reads CATSREKDSEQYF. In nucleotides, the CDR3 is TGTGCCACCAGCAGAGAAAAAGACAGCGAGCAGTACTTC.

This clonotype was recorded a few times. V usage is TRBV27 and J usage is TRBJ2-5, with TRBD2 identical over 9 bases. With 6 bases clipped from V and 4 bases from J, the junction kept 3 bases outside the gene matches. This CDR3 is built from 13 residues. Germline assignment: CDR1 MNHEY and CDR2 SMNVEV (reference sequence). The CDR3 spells CASREAGGETQYF. The CDR3 DNA sequence: TGTGCCAGCAGAGAAGCGGGGGGAGAGACCCAGTACTTC.

This clonotype was observed at least ten times. The chain employs TRBV6-5 and TRBJ2-7; D possibly corresponds to TRBD1 (7 bases). Between the trimmed V and J ends, which lost 3 bases and 6 bases, there was a span of 12 bases. Germline V gene data show CDR1 as MNHEY and CDR2 as SVGAGI. This CDR3 has 13 amino acids. The CDR3 loop is CASSYQGGAEQYF. The CDR3 coding sequence is TGTGCCAGCAGTTATCAGGGGGGAGCCGAGCAGTACTTC.

This clonotype was detected only a few times. CDR3 region: CASSKEASGSGEQYF. The DNA for the CDR3 is TGTGCCAGCAGCAAAGAGGCTAGCGGGAGTGGGGAGCAGTACTTC. The genes are TRBV21-1 and TRBJ2-7; the table gives TRBD2 as D, unverified against the DNA. TRBV21-1 is assigned pseudogene status. The CDR3 has 15 residues.

This sequence joins TRBV27 and TRBJ2-7; no clear D gene. Germline CDR1 is MNHEY and CDR2 is SMNVEV (reference sequence). The CDR3 spans 13 residues. V shed 4 bases and J shed 6 bases, with 13 bases lying between them. This CDR3 reads CASSSSDLGEQYF. As DNA, the CDR3 is TGTGCCAGCAGTTCATCCGACTTAGGCGAGCAGTACTTC.

This clonotype was detected only a few times. V gene TRBV3-1 combines with J gene TRBJ1-1, with a tentative D call TRBD1 (6 bases). Germline V CDR1 and CDR2: LGHDT, YNNKEL (reference sequence). The CDR3 runs to 14 residues. V was trimmed by 5 bases and J by 2 bases, leaving 12 bases between them. CDR3 region: CASSGQQGNTEAFF. For the CDR3, the DNA is TGTGCCAGCAGCGGACAACAGGGAAACACTGAAGCTTTCTTT.

V usage is TRBV9 and J usage is TRBJ2-7; D gene uncertain. The germline gives CDR1 SGDLS, CDR2 YYNGEE. Trimming took off 0 bases at V and 7 bases at J, with 17 bases between the two ends. This CDR3 is built from 15 residues. The CDR3 bases are TGTGCCAGCAGCGTAGCTTCAGGAAACTTTGGGGAGCAGTACTTC. Residues: CASSVASGNFGEQYF.

The chain joins TRBV12-3 or TRBV12-4 to TRBJ2-2; 7 nucleotides line up with TRBD1. V lost 5 bases and J lost 4; bases outside the gene matches: 7. There are 15 residues in the CDR3. This chain's CDR3 is CASSPGQRPTGELFF. As DNA, the CDR3 is TGTGCCAGCAGTCCGGGACAGAGACCCACCGGGGAGCTGTTTTTT.

This clonotype was detected only a few times. The chain combines TRBV4-3 with TRBJ1-2; 11 nucleotides line up with TRBD1. CDR1 and CDR2 from the germline V gene are LGHNA and YSLEER. The V gene end was trimmed by 1 base and the J gene end by 7 bases; junction bases not matched to a gene: 8. The CDR3 totals 16 residues. CDR3 in DNA: TGCGCCAGCAGCCAAGGGACAGGGGGCAGGTTTAGTGGCTACACCTTC. Residues: CASSQGTGGRFSGYTF.

This clonotype was seen only a few times. The rearrangement uses TRBV20-1 and TRBJ2-2; tentatively, D is TRBD2 (6 bases). The CDR3 runs to 16 residues. V shed 1 base and J shed 0 bases, with 12 bases lying between them. The germline V gene has CDR1 DFQATT and CDR2 SNEGSKA (reference sequence). The CDR3 nucleotides read TGCAGTGCTAGAGTAGTGGTAGCGGCGAACACCGGGGAGCTGTTTTTT. It codes for CSARVVVAANTGELFF.

The V and J genes are TRBV2 and TRBJ1-4; tentatively, D is TRBD1 (6 bases). The CDR3 spans 15 residues. Germline lookup yields CDR1 SNHLY and CDR2 FYNNEI. The V and J ends lost 6 bases and 3 bases respectively, with 14 bases between them. The CDR3 reads CASREMGASNEKLFF. The DNA for the CDR3 is TGTGCCAGCAGGGAGATGGGGGCATCTAATGAAAAACTGTTTTTT.

This clonotype appeared a few times. The CDR3 region is CASSPGSSGNTIYF. The CDR3, as DNA: TGTGCCAGCTCACCGGGGTCATCTGGAAACACCATATATTTT. The chain joins TRBV18 to TRBJ1-3; D not certain. The CDR3 length is 14 residues. CDR1 and CDR2 (germline): KGHSH, LQKENI. V lost 3 bases and J 1 base, leaving 7 bases between the germline ends.

This clonotype was detected many times. CDR3 residues: CASSLAEGLAETQYF. CDR3 coding DNA: TGTGCCAGCAGCTTAGCGGAGGGACTCGCGGAGACCCAGTACTTC. The rearrangement uses TRBV7-2 and TRBJ2-5, with D tentatively TRBD2 (6 bases). CDR3 length: 15 residues. V was clipped by 0 bases and J by 5 bases, with 13 bases between them. CDR1 is SGHTA, CDR2 FQGNSA, per germline. Full variable domain (remainder filled in from reference TRBV7-2 and TRBJ2-5): GAGVSQSPSNKVTEKGKDVELRCDPISGHTALYWYRQSLGQGLEFLIYFQGNSAPDKSGLPSDRFSAERTGGSVSTLTIQRTQQEDSAVYLCASSLAEGLAETQYFGPGTRLLVL.

The sample holds a few counts of this clonotype. V and J are TRBV4-2 and TRBJ2-2; perhaps D is TRBD1 or TRBD2 (5 bases each). The CDR3 covers 14 residues. Looked up from germline, CDR1 is LGHNA and CDR2 is YNFKEQ. V gave up 5 bases and J gave up 2 bases, with 9 bases separating them. The chain's CDR3 is CASSGGPNTGELFF. CDR3 nucleotide sequence: TGTGCCAGCAGCGGGGGACCTAACACCGGGGAGCTGTTTTTT.

The genes are TRBV12-3 or TRBV12-4 and TRBJ2-1, with 7 bases identical to TRBD2. This CDR3 region has 11 residues. The J segment lost 8 bases and the V segment lost 8 bases, leaving 3 bases of the junction unmatched. CDR3 protein: CASGGRDEQFF. Here the CDR3 DNA reads TGTGCCAGCGGGGGGAGGGATGAGCAGTTCTTC.

J is TRBJ2-7 and V is TRBV20-1, with 7 bases that match TRBD1. V shed 6 bases, J shed 0 bases, and the junction held 14 bases outside the gene matches. Germline-derived CDR1 and CDR2 are DFQATT and SNEGSKA (reference sequence). The CDR3 is 16 amino acids. CDR3 region: CSAPHIGGSSSYEQYF. The CDR3 DNA follows: TGCAGTGCGCCTCATATAGGGGGCTCCAGCTCCTACGAGCAGTACTTC.

This clonotype was found a few times. The chain recombines TRBV2 with TRBJ2-7; D not resolved. Germline V lookup: CDR1 SNHLY, CDR2 FYNNEI. The CDR3 runs to 13 residues. V gave up 4 bases and J gave up 3 bases, with 10 bases separating them. CDR3 in amino acids: CASSAGYFYEQYF. The CDR3 region has the DNA TGTGCCAGCAGTGCCGGATACTTCTACGAGCAGTACTTC.

The V gene is TRBV9, the J gene TRBJ2-7, with 10 positions matching TRBD2. Germline lookup yields CDR1 SGDLS and CDR2 YYNGEE. Trimming cost V 2 bases and J 5 bases; bases outside gene matches: 10. The CDR3 contains 16 residues. CDR3 amino acids: CASSVGAAGGPHEQYF. In DNA, the CDR3 is TGTGCCAGCAGCGTGGGTGCAGCGGGAGGGCCCCACGAGCAGTACTTC. Variable domain in full (rest from reference TRBV9 and TRBJ2-7): DSGVTQTPKHLITATGQRVTLRCSPRSGDLSVYWYQQSLDQGLQFLIQYYNGEERAKGNILERFSAQQFPDLHSELNLSSLELGDSALYFCASSVGAAGGPHEQYFGPGTRLTVT.

About this clonotype: Just one base apart from a much larger clone, this may be a read error. The chain joins TRBV12-3 or TRBV12-4 to TRBJ2-4; D possibly corresponds to TRBD1 (6 bases). The CDR3 has 18 amino acids. In nucleotides, the CDR3 is TGTGTCAGCAGTCCCTTGTTGACAGGCAGTGCGGGCAAAAACATTCAGTACTTC. Protein: CVSSPLLTGSAGKNIQYF.